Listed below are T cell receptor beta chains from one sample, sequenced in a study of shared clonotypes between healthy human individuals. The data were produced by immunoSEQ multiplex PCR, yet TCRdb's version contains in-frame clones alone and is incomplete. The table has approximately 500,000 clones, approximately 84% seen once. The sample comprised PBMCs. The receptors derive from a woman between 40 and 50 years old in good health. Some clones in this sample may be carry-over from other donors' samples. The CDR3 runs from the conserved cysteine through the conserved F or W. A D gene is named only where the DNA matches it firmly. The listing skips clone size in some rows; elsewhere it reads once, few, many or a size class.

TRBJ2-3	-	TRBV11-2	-	CASSSPHRADTQYF	TGTGCCAGCAGCTCCCCGCATCGGGCAGATACGCAGTATTTT
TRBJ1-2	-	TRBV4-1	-	CASSQEGVGYTF	TGCGCCAGCAGCCAAGAGGGAGTGGGCTACACCTTC
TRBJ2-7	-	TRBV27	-	CASSLYQLTEQYF	TGTGCCAGCAGTTTATACCAACTGACCGAGCAGTACTTC
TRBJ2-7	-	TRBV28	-	CASSLTKPGGVEQYF	TGTGCCAGCAGTTTAACCAAACCCGGTGGGGTCGAGCAGTACTTC
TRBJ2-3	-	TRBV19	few	CASSPTPGRGTDTQYF	TGTGCCAGTAGCCCAACCCCGGGACGGGGCACAGATACGCAGTATTTT
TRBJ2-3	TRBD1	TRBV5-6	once	CASSGTTGADTQYF	TGTGCCAGCAGCGGAACAACAGGGGCAGATACGCAGTATTTT
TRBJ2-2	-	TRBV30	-	CAWSVLASTGELFF	TGTGCCTGGAGTGTTCTAGCGTCGACCGGGGAGCTGTTTTTT
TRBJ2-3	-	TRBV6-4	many	CASSDSVETDTQYF	TGTGCCAGCAGTGACTCGGTTGAAACAGATACGCAGTATTTT
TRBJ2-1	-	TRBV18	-	CASSLDSYNEQFF	TGTGCCAGCTCACTGGACAGTTACAATGAGCAGTTCTTC
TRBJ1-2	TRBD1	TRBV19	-	CASLTWDRGPEGYTF	TGTGCCAGTCTCACCTGGGACAGGGGTCCTGAAGGCTACACCTTC
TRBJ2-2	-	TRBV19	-	CASSERGSTGELFF	TGTGCCAGTAGTGAACGGGGCAGCACCGGGGAGCTGTTTTTT
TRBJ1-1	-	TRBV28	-	CASNPGDILFNTEAFF	TGTGCCAGCAACCCCGGAGACATTTTGTTTAATACTGAAGCTTTCTTT
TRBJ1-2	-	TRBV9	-	CASSAAETYGYTF	TGTGCCAGCAGCGCCGCGGAGACCTATGGCTACACCTTC
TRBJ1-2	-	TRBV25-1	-	CATYGGYGYTF	TGTGCAACATACGGGGGTTATGGCTACACCTTC
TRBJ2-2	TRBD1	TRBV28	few	CASRRTGGSGELFF	TGTGCCAGCAGACGGACAGGGGGTTCCGGGGAGCTGTTTTTT
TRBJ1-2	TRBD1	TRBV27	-	CASSLTPGTGRGYTF	TGTGCCAGCAGTCTAACTCCCGGGACAGGCCGAGGCTACACCTTC
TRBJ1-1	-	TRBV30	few	CAWSEAGQAFF	TGTGCCTGGAGTGAGGCAGGGCAAGCTTTCTTT
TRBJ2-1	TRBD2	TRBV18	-	CASSPRGASGSYNEQFF	TGTGCCAGCTCACCGCGGGGGGCTAGCGGGTCATACAATGAGCAGTTCTTC
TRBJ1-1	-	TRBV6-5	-	CASRPPTGNTEAFF	TGTGCCAGCAGGCCTCCGACAGGGAACACTGAAGCTTTCTTT
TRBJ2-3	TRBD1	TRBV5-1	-	CASSQGQGNVYTQYF	TGCGCCAGCAGCCAGGGACAGGGGAATGTGTATACGCAGTATTTT
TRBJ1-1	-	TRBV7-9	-	CASSLDRNEAFF	TGTGCCAGCAGCTTAGACAGGAATGAAGCTTTCTTT
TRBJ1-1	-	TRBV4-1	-	CASSQGLGGPGTAFF	TGCGCCAGCAGCCAAGGCCTCGGGGGGCCAGGCACGGCTTTCTTT
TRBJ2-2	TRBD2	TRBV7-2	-	CASGPQPGLVPDTGELFF	TGTGCCAGCGGCCCCCAACCGGGACTAGTTCCTGACACCGGGGAGCTGTTTTTT
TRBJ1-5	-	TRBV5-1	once	CASSLSGVTDQPQHF	TGCGCCAGCAGCTTGAGTGGGGTGACGGATCAGCCCCAGCATTTT
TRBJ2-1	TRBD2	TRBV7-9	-	CASSPRASGRADEQFF	TGTGCCAGCAGCCCGCGGGCTAGCGGGAGGGCCGATGAGCAGTTCTTC
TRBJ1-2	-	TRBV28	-	CASSESDYGYTF	TGTGCCAGCTCGGAATCCGACTATGGCTACACCTTC
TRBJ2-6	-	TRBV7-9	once	CASSRWRGSGANVLTF	TGTGCCAGCAGCCGGTGGAGGGGTTCTGGGGCCAACGTCCTGACTTTC
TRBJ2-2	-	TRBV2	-	CASSGHRATGELFF	TGTGCCAGCAGTGGTCACAGGGCCACCGGGGAGCTGTTTTTT